The 28 T cell receptor beta chains below all came from one sample that was sequenced in a study of OX40 agonist ivuxolimab in advanced cancers. Some clones are missing from TCRdb's copy, which holds only in-frame ones; the method was immunoSEQ multiplex PCR. This sample has approximately 100,000 clones, with 90% found just once. The sample here was CD4+ or CD8+ T cells sorted from blood, taken in a trial of the OX40 agonist ivuxolimab. All receptors come from an adult with an advanced solid tumor such as melanoma, head and neck, liver or kidney cancer.

V gene TRBV7-2 combines with J gene TRBJ2-2, with D possibly TRBD1 on 5 matching bases. Trimming cost V 5 bases and J 7 bases, with 11 bases left between them. There are 13 residues in the CDR3. Per germline, CDR1 SGHTA and CDR2 FQGNSA. In nucleotides, the CDR3 is TGTGCCAGCAGCCTCCAGGGTATCGGGGAGCTGTTTTTT. This gives the protein CASSLQGIGELFF.

This clone has a single count. The chain carries TRBV18 and TRBJ2-2; D remains ambiguous. The CDR3 has 11 residues. Trimming removed 1 base from V and 10 bases from J, with 4 bases in between. Germline V gene lookup returns CDR1 KGHSH and CDR2 LQKENI. The CDR3 region has the DNA TGTGCCAGCTCACCACGATTGGAGCTGTTTTTT. Translation: CASSPRLELFF.

This clone came up once. The CDR3: CASSFNTGGQETQYF. The CDR3 DNA reads as TGCGCCAGCAGCTTCAATACAGGGGGCCAAGAGACCCAGTACTTC. The chain employs TRBV5-1 and TRBJ2-5; 8 bases are shared with TRBD1. V trimming: 2 bases; J trimming: 1 base; junction bases outside the gene matches: 4. This CDR3 has 15 amino acids. Germline V CDR1 and CDR2: SGHRS, YFSETQ.

This sequence joins TRBV5-6 and TRBJ1-5; no reliable D call. Germline V gene lookup returns CDR1 SGHDT and CDR2 YYEEEE. V was cut by 3 bases and J by 0 bases, with 13 bases left in between. The CDR3 spans 16 residues. The CDR3 coding sequence is TGTGCCAGCAGCTCTAGACACGACACTAGCAATCAGCCCCAGCATTTT. This sequence encodes CASSSRHDTSNQPQHF.

The J gene is TRBJ2-7, the V gene TRBV6-5, with D possibly being TRBD2 (7 bases). Germline lookup yields CDR1 MNHEY and CDR2 SVGAGI. V shed 6 bases and J shed 6 bases, with 18 bases lying between them. CDR3 length: 14 amino acids. The CDR3 loop reads CASSQTRGGAEQYF. CDR3 nucleotide sequence: TGTGCCAGCAGCCAGACTAGAGGGGGGGCCGAGCAGTACTTC.

The gene calls are TRBV7-8 and TRBJ2-3; 9 bases align to TRBD1. CDR3 size: 17 residues. Germline assignment: CDR1 SGHVS and CDR2 FQNEAQ. Unmatched junction bases numbered 9, after V lost 3 bases and J lost 2 bases. The CDR3 bases are TGTGCCAGCAGCTTCCGGGACAGGGTTGTTACCACAGATACGCAGTATTTT. Protein product: CASSFRDRVVTTDTQYF.

This chain connects TRBV4-3 to TRBJ2-7, with 11 bases matching TRBD2. J gave up 4 bases and V 0 bases, and 2 bases lay outside the gene matches. Germline assignment: CDR1 LGHNA and CDR2 YSLEER. The length of the CDR3 is 15 residues. CDR3 sequence: CASSQDLAGGYEQYF. CDR3 DNA: TGCGCCAGCAGCCAAGATCTAGCGGGAGGATACGAGCAGTACTTC.

This rearrangement joins TRBV5-4 to TRBJ2-7; 8 positions agree with TRBD2. Trimming cost V 1 base and J 6 bases; bases outside gene matches: 9. This CDR3 is built from 15 residues. Looked up from germline, CDR1 is SGHNT and CDR2 is YYREEE (reference sequence). This chain's CDR3 is CASSLYSGSTGEQYF. The CDR3 coding sequence is TGTGCCAGCAGCTTGTACAGCGGGAGTACAGGCGAGCAGTACTTC.

This chain uses TRBV9 with TRBJ2-3; weak D call: TRBD2 (5 bases). Germline V CDR1 and CDR2: SGDLS, YYNGEE. The CDR3 covers 17 residues. The V end lost 0 bases, the J end lost 2 bases, and 16 bases lay between the germline ends. CDR3 in amino acids: CASSVAGGGPTTDTQYF. CDR3 nucleotide sequence: TGTGCCAGCAGCGTAGCGGGTGGCGGGCCTACCACAGATACGCAGTATTTT.

This chain joins TRBV7-2 and TRBJ2-3; TRBD1 matches 8 bases. This CDR3 has 13 amino acids. Germline V lookup: CDR1 SGHTA, CDR2 FQGNSA. V shed 7 bases and J 10 bases; nucleotides not matched to a gene: 10. The CDR3: CASTQGAGTAQYF. CDR3 nucleotide sequence: TGTGCCAGCACCCAGGGGGCTGGGACAGCGCAGTATTTT.

The rearrangement links TRBV18 to TRBJ2-1; 10 nucleotides agree with TRBD2. Trimming at V came to 6 bases and at J to 7 bases, leaving 6 bases not matched to a gene. The CDR3 covers 14 residues. Germline assignment: CDR1 KGHSH and CDR2 LQKENI. The CDR3 region has the DNA TGTGCCAGCTCCCAAGCGGGAGGGGTGAATGAGCAGTTCTTC. Translating gives CASSQAGGVNEQFF.

This CDR3 reads CASSLGDPFYGYTF. As DNA, the CDR3 is TGTGCCAGCAGCCTAGGGGACCCGTTCTATGGCTACACCTTC. This chain joins TRBV28 and TRBJ1-2, with a possible D match to TRBD1 (5 bases). The CDR3 contains 14 residues. CDR1 is MDHEN, CDR2 SYDVKM, per germline. V lost 6 bases and J lost 4, with 15 bases in between.

The genes are TRBV19 and TRBJ2-2; tentatively, D is TRBD1 or TRBD2 (5 bases each). V lost 7 bases and J lost 1, with 19 bases in between. Germline lookup yields CDR1 LNHDA and CDR2 SQIVND (reference sequence). This CDR3 region has 17 residues. As DNA, the CDR3 is TGTGCCAGTACTCATACGTCGGGGCGATTGAACACCGGGGAGCTGTTTTTT. Translating gives CASTHTSGRLNTGELFF.

This rearrangement joins TRBV2 to TRBJ2-7, with 9 bases identical to TRBD1. Germline lookup yields CDR1 SNHLY and CDR2 FYNNEI. The V gene end was trimmed by 2 bases and the J gene end by 3 bases; junction bases not matched to a gene: 5. The CDR3 length is 15 residues. CDR3 region: CASSEPGTGNYEQYF. The CDR3 DNA sequence: TGTGCCAGCAGTGAACCGGGGACAGGGAACTACGAGCAGTACTTC.

This clone was counted only a few times. The V and J genes are TRBV7-8 and TRBJ2-1, with D perhaps TRBD2 (7 bases). Germline V gives CDR1 SGHVS, CDR2 FQNEAQ. V was clipped by 0 bases and J by 9 bases, with 9 bases between them. The CDR3 covers 13 residues. CDR3 in amino acids: CASSLAGGGEQFF. The CDR3 DNA is TGTGCCAGCAGCTTAGCGGGAGGGGGTGAGCAGTTCTTC.

The chain carries TRBV2 and TRBJ1-5; TRBD1 is a possible D gene (6 bases). Trimming shortened V by 7 bases and J by 6 bases, and 10 bases separated the two germline ends. There are 12 residues in the CDR3. Germline V gene sequence: CDR1 SNHLY, CDR2 FYNNEI. The CDR3 sequence is CASNREGQPQHF. The CDR3 bases are TGTGCCAGCAACAGGGAGGGTCAGCCCCAGCATTTT.

With regard to this clone: Other DNA sequences in this specimen translate into the identical CDR3. The J gene is TRBJ1-1, the V gene TRBV6-1; possibly TRBD1 for D (5 bases). Trimming cost V 6 bases and J 3 bases, with 11 bases left between them. The CDR3 spans 13 residues. Per germline, CDR1 MNHNS and CDR2 SASEGT. The CDR3 region has the DNA TGTGCCAGCAGCGAGAGAGGGGACACTGAAGCTTTCTTT. The encoded protein is CASSERGDTEAFF.

The chain carries TRBV27 and TRBJ2-7; D is unresolved. The CDR3 runs to 16 residues. Deletions cut 0 bases from V and 4 bases from J, with 16 bases between. Germline V gene data show CDR1 as MNHEY and CDR2 as SMNVEV (reference sequence). The chain's CDR3 is CASSLSSQKKPYEQYF. For the CDR3, the DNA is TGTGCCAGCAGTTTATCAAGTCAAAAGAAGCCTTACGAGCAGTACTTC.

The chain recombines TRBV5-5 with TRBJ2-7; 7 bases agree with TRBD2. Germline V gives CDR1 SGHKS, CDR2 YYEKEE (reference sequence). This CDR3 has 15 residues. J gave up 0 bases and V 4 bases, and 7 bases lay outside the gene matches. In nucleotides, the CDR3 is TGTGCCAGCAGCCCACTGACTAGCTACTCCTACGAGCAGTACTTC. As protein: CASSPLTSYSYEQYF.

The chain links TRBV5-1 to TRBJ2-3; D might be TRBD1 (5 bases). CDR1 is SGHRS and CDR2 is YFSETQ in the germline V gene. Trimming removed 1 base from V and 1 base from J, with 7 bases in between. This CDR3 contains 14 residues. CDR3: CASSLKGGTDTQYF. In DNA form, the CDR3 reads TGCGCCAGCAGCTTGAAAGGGGGCACAGATACGCAGTATTTT. The variable domain in full, completed from reference TRBV5-1 and TRBJ2-3, reads KAGVTQTPRYLIKTRGQQVTLSCSPISGHRSVSWYQQTPGQGLQFLFEYFSETQRNKGNFPGRFSGRQFSNSRSEMNVSTLELGDSALYLCASSLKGGTDTQYFGPGTRLTVL.

There are a few counts of this clone. V usage is TRBV11-2 and J usage is TRBJ2-7, with TRBD1 identical over 9 bases. The V gene's germline CDR1 is SGHAT and CDR2 FQNNGV. The CDR3 runs 14 residues. With V trimmed by 5 bases and J by 5 bases, 7 bases remained unmatched. The CDR3: CASSLGTGRHEQYF. CDR3 nucleotide sequence: TGTGCCAGCAGCCTCGGGACAGGGAGACACGAGCAGTACTTC.

This chain connects TRBV5-4 to TRBJ1-2, with D maybe TRBD1 (5 bases). Between the trimmed V and J ends, which lost 4 bases and 4 bases, there was a span of 20 bases. Germline assignment: CDR1 SGHNT and CDR2 YYREEE (reference sequence). The CDR3 runs to 16 residues. CDR3 nucleotide sequence: TGTGCCAGCAGCCCCCCACTCGGGGGGTCAGGCTATGGCTACACCTTC. Translation gives CASSPPLGGSGYGYTF.

The rearrangement joins TRBV4-3 to TRBJ1-2, with no clear D. Germline V gene data show CDR1 as LGHNA and CDR2 as YSLEER. This CDR3 comprises 15 residues. Trimming took 0 bases from V and 2 from J, leaving 10 bases between them. The CDR3 bases are TGCGCCAGCAGCCAAGATTTAGGACGGAACTATGGCTACACCTTC. This gives the protein CASSQDLGRNYGYTF.

The chain couples TRBV28 to TRBJ2-2, with 13 bases matching TRBD2. The CDR3 covers 16 residues. Losses at the gene ends were 6 bases for V and 7 bases for J; bases not matched to a gene: 8. Germline CDR1 and CDR2: MDHEN and SYDVKM. The DNA for the CDR3 is TGTGCCAGCAGAGACAGGACTAGCGGGAGAGTCGGGGAGCTGTTTTTT. Translating gives CASRDRTSGRVGELFF.

CDR3 residues: CASSVNRGRETQYF. The CDR3, as DNA: TGTGCCAGCAGCGTGAACAGGGGGAGGGAGACCCAGTACTTC. The J gene is TRBJ2-5, the V gene TRBV5-5; TRBD1 matches at 8 bases. Germline lookup yields CDR1 SGHKS and CDR2 YYEKEE (reference sequence). The CDR3 contains 14 residues. The junction had 7 bases not matched to a gene; V was cut back by 4 bases and J by 5 bases.

V and J are TRBV9 and TRBJ2-1; D remains unclear. Germline assignment: CDR1 SGDLS and CDR2 YYNGEE. The V end was cut by 4 bases, the J end by 1 base, with 12 bases between. This CDR3 has 15 residues. The CDR3 loop is CASSWLGSSYNEQFF. For the CDR3, the DNA is TGTGCCAGCAGCTGGCTAGGATCGTCCTACAATGAGCAGTTCTTC.

The J gene is TRBJ2-1, the V gene TRBV2, with D tentatively TRBD2 (5 bases). The germline CDR1 and CDR2 sequences are SNHLY and FYNNEI. There are 12 residues in the CDR3. V lost 6 bases, J lost 9 bases, and 12 bases lay in between. The CDR3 sequence is CASRLDGGEQFF. The CDR3 DNA follows: TGTGCCAGCAGGTTGGACGGAGGTGAGCAGTTCTTC.

In its sample, this clone was seen a few times. The chain has TRBV4-3 and TRBJ1-3; the D is unclear. The V gene's germline CDR1 is LGHNA and CDR2 YSLEER. This CDR3 has 17 amino acids. Trimming took off 0 bases at V and 2 bases at J, with 14 bases between the two ends. The CDR3 region has the DNA TGCGCCAGCAGCCAAGATACTGGGAAATGGACTGGAAACACCATATATTTT. Translation gives CASSQDTGKWTGNTIYF.